Following are 21 T cell receptor beta chains from one sample sequenced in a study of blood T cell repertoires in COVID-19. TCRdb's copy holds only in-frame clones and misses some; the assay was immunoSEQ multiplex PCR. The table lists 25,000 to 35,000 clones, 85% to 95% of them singletons. Sequencing was done on a sample of peripheral blood. The receptor set was obtained from a human donor in a cohort sampled during active COVID-19.

The J gene is TRBJ1-6, the V gene TRBV30; D is ambiguous. The germline gives CDR1 GTSNPN, CDR2 SVGIG (reference sequence). Trimming removed 3 bases at V and 2 bases at J, with 17 bases between. This CDR3 comprises 17 residues. As DNA, the CDR3 is TGTGCCTGGAGCATCTGGGCGAAAAAGACCTATAATTCACCCCTCCACTTT. Amino acids: CAWSIWAKKTYNSPLHF.

The chain is built from TRBV5-4 and TRBJ1-1; 7 nucleotides line up with TRBD1. Germline V gene data show CDR1 as SGHNT and CDR2 as YYREEE (reference sequence). The V and J ends lost 0 bases and 7 bases, in that order; junction bases with no gene match: 6. The CDR3 is 14 residues long. CDR3 bases: TGTGCCAGCAGCTTGGAGACAGGGCTGGGTGAAGCTTTCTTT. Its protein is CASSLETGLGEAFF.

This clone occurred a few times. The chain couples TRBV9 to TRBJ1-1, with D tentatively TRBD1 (6 bases). Germline V gives CDR1 SGDLS, CDR2 YYNGEE. V lost 2 bases to trimming and J lost 1 base, with 18 bases between them. The CDR3 has 17 amino acids. The CDR3 sequence: CASSVEGTGGANTEAFF. The CDR3 region has the DNA TGTGCCAGCAGCGTGGAGGGGACGGGGGGCGCGAACACTGAAGCTTTCTTT.

This chain uses TRBV6-2 or TRBV6-3 with TRBJ2-3, with 9 positions matching TRBD2. The CDR3 contains 15 residues. V was pared by 0 bases and J by 9 bases, with 7 bases of the junction left unmatched. Germline V gene data show CDR1 as MNHEY and CDR2 as SVGEGT. CDR3 in DNA: TGTGCCAGCAGTTACTCCGGGACTAGCAGCGGAACGCAGTATTTT. Translation: CASSYSGTSSGTQYF.

This clone was counted once. This chain uses TRBV18 with TRBJ1-2; D is perhaps TRBD1 (5 bases). The CDR3 contains 15 residues. The germline gives CDR1 KGHSH, CDR2 LQKENI. V was pared by 1 base and J by 3 bases, with 12 bases between. The CDR3 here is CASSPRLTEDYGYTF. Here the CDR3 DNA reads TGTGCCAGCTCACCACGGTTGACAGAAGACTATGGCTACACCTTC. The entire variable domain, with the rest obtained from reference TRBV18 and TRBJ1-2, is as follows: NAGVMQNPRHLVRRRGQEARLRCSPMKGHSHVYWYRQLPEEGLKFMVYLQKENIIDESGMPKERFSAEFPKEGPSILRIQQVVRGDSAAYFCASSPRLTEDYGYTFGSGTRLTVV.

The CDR3 loop reads CASSPIESQETQYF. The CDR3, as DNA: TGTGCCAGCTCACCAATCGAGAGCCAAGAGACCCAGTACTTC. This chain joins TRBV18 and TRBJ2-5; no firm D call. The V end lost 2 bases, the J end lost 1 base, and 8 bases lay between the germline ends. The CDR3 has 14 amino acids. Looked up from germline, CDR1 is KGHSH and CDR2 is LQKENI.

V is TRBV6-5 and J is TRBJ1-1; tentative D call: TRBD1 (5 bases). Germline V gene sequence: CDR1 MNHEY, CDR2 SVGAGI. The CDR3 extends over 13 amino acids. V was pared by 2 bases and J by 4 bases, with 8 bases between. The CDR3 loop reads CASSYDTGTEAFF. In DNA, the CDR3 is TGTGCCAGCAGTTACGACACAGGCACTGAAGCTTTCTTT.

The J gene is TRBJ1-2, the V gene TRBV28; D is possibly TRBD1 (5 bases). CDR3 length equals 12 residues. V was trimmed by 3 bases and J by 7 bases, leaving 9 bases between them. The germline V gene encodes CDR1 MDHEN and CDR2 SYDVKM. CDR3 region: CASSFRVVGYTF. CDR3 DNA: TGTGCCAGCAGTTTCAGGGTGGTTGGCTACACCTTC.

The chain uses TRBV7-8 and TRBJ2-3, with 7 bases aligning to TRBD2. This CDR3 comprises 16 residues. The trim removed 2 bases at V and 6 bases at J, leaving 11 bases unmatched. Germline lookup yields CDR1 SGHVS and CDR2 FQNEAQ. CDR3 DNA sequence: TGTGCCAGCAGCTTAATTGCGGGAGAGGTTGGGGATACGCAGTATTTT. Its protein product is CASSLIAGEVGDTQYF.

J is TRBJ1-5 and V is TRBV24-1, with TRBD1 as a possible D gene (5 bases). V lost 3 bases to trimming and J lost 2 bases, with 16 bases between them. Germline V gene sequence: CDR1 KGHDR, CDR2 SFDVKD. The CDR3 extends over 17 amino acids. CDR3: CATSDGGGGGRNQPQHF. The DNA of the CDR3 is TGTGCCACCAGTGATGGGGGTGGGGGGGGTCGCAATCAGCCCCAGCATTTT.

J is TRBJ2-2 and V is TRBV9; the match to TRBD2 covers 8 bases. CDR3 length: 16 amino acids. The V segment lost 2 bases and the J segment 2 bases; nucleotides outside the gene matches: 5. Germline V gene sequence: CDR1 SGDLS, CDR2 YYNGEE. The CDR3 nucleotides are TGTGCCAGCAGCGTTGTGGCGGGAGGAAACACCGGGGAGCTGTTTTTT. It translates to CASSVVAGGNTGELFF.

The chain has TRBV30 and TRBJ2-1, with TRBD2 identical over 10 bases. Germline V gives CDR1 GTSNPN, CDR2 SVGIG (reference sequence). With V trimmed by 3 bases and J by 0 bases, 11 bases remained unmatched. The CDR3 spans 18 residues. The CDR3, as DNA: TGTGCCTGGAGCGGAGGGCTAGCGGGAGTTAGCTCCTACAATGAGCAGTTCTTC. It specifies CAWSGGLAGVSSYNEQFF.

The chain combines TRBV27 with TRBJ2-1, with a tentative D call TRBD1 (6 bases). Trimming left V 5 bases short and J 6 bases short, with 11 bases between. In germline, CDR1 is MNHEY, CDR2 SMNVEV (reference sequence). The CDR3 is 13 residues long. The CDR3 DNA follows: TGTGCCAGCAGTACCAGGGGAGTCAATGAGCAGTTCTTC. It codes for CASSTRGVNEQFF.

The gene calls are TRBV5-4 and TRBJ1-1, with 10 positions matching TRBD1. The J segment lost 0 bases and the V segment lost 0 bases, leaving 5 bases of the junction unmatched. There are 17 residues in the CDR3. Germline CDR1 reads SGHNT; CDR2 reads YYREEE (reference sequence). This CDR3 is CASSLVGQGRLNTEAFF. CDR3 nucleotides: TGTGCCAGCAGCTTGGTGGGACAGGGGCGACTGAACACTGAAGCTTTCTTT.

The chain links TRBV30 to TRBJ2-1, with a possible D match to TRBD1 (6 bases). The V end lost 1 base, the J end lost 7 bases, and 8 bases lay between the germline ends. This CDR3 has 12 amino acids. Germline assignment: CDR1 GTSNPN and CDR2 SVGIG (reference sequence). CDR3 in DNA: TGTGCCTGGAGTGGTCAGGGGAATGAGCAGTTCTTC. It codes for CAWSGQGNEQFF.

V gene TRBV12-3 or TRBV12-4 combines with J gene TRBJ1-6, with 7 bases that match TRBD1. The V gene end was trimmed by 6 bases and the J gene end by 9 bases; junction bases not matched to a gene: 5. CDR3 size: 13 residues. As DNA, the CDR3 is TGTGCCAGCAGGCGGGACAGCCTTTCACCCCTCCACTTT. Residues: CASRRDSLSPLHF.

The chain uses TRBV28 and TRBJ2-2; 8 bases match TRBD1. J was trimmed by 6 bases and V by 6 bases; bases with no gene match: 6. Per germline, CDR1 MDHEN and CDR2 SYDVKM. The CDR3 consists of 14 residues. The CDR3 nucleotides are TGTGCCAGCAGCGACAGGGGTCGCGCCGGGGAGCTGTTTTTT. Translating gives CASSDRGRAGELFF.

This chain links TRBV7-9 with TRBJ2-7, with 7 bases fitting TRBD2. Trimming cost V 5 bases and J 6 bases; bases outside gene matches: 19. Germline V gives CDR1 SEHNR, CDR2 FQNEAQ (reference sequence). This CDR3 is 17 amino acids long. CDR3 in amino acids: CASSPPVWREHTGEQYF. For the CDR3, the DNA is TGTGCCAGCAGCCCTCCTGTCTGGCGGGAGCATACAGGCGAGCAGTACTTC.

This chain uses TRBV7-2 with TRBJ2-7; 9 bases agree with TRBD2. The CDR3 sequence is 19 residues long. Germline CDR1 is SGHTA and CDR2 is FQGNSA. Unmatched junction bases numbered 18, after V lost 4 bases and J lost 2 bases. For the CDR3, the DNA is TGTGCCAGCAGCTCCCTAAGACTAGCGGATTACTCCTTGCCCTACGAGCAGTACTTC. This encodes CASSSLRLADYSLPYEQYF.

This clone qualifies as medium-sized. V usage is TRBV10-1 and J usage is TRBJ2-1, with D perhaps TRBD2 (6 bases). Germline CDR1 WNHNN, CDR2 SYGVQD (reference sequence). This CDR3 region has 14 residues. V dropped 3 bases and J dropped 4 bases, with 10 bases sitting between them. The CDR3 spells CASSELADYNEQFF. The CDR3 DNA reads as TGCGCCAGCAGTGAACTAGCAGATTACAATGAGCAGTTCTTC.

This chain joins TRBV5-1 and TRBJ2-1, with unresolved D. V shed 0 bases and J shed 2 bases, with 12 bases lying between them. The CDR3 is 16 amino acids. The V gene's germline CDR1 is SGHRS and CDR2 YFSETQ. The CDR3 loop reads CASSLALSSTYNEQFF. For the CDR3, the DNA is TGCGCCAGCAGCTTGGCTCTGTCATCTACCTACAATGAGCAGTTCTTC.